Sequencing of this T cell receptor beta chain was carried out in a study of blood T cell repertoires in COVID-19. Study as a whole: COVID-19 samples, acute and convalescent, were from the United States, Italy and Spain. T cells, B-cell-depleted T cells, or PBMCs provided the cDNA or gDNA that served as material.

Study processing details: Researchers report that nucleated cell counts were estimated from reference gene primer amplification. TCRdb keeps only in-frame clones here, not all; method: immunoSEQ multiplex PCR. The V and J calls and the clone size are those of that table, but D and trimming were determined from the DNA. The sample includes roughly 100,000 clones, roughly 90% of them seen just once. Source material: peripheral blood. The receptor comes from a human donor in a cohort sampled during active COVID-19.

The CDR3 region is CASSYGTSRIDEQFF. CDR3 in DNA: TGTGCCAGCAGTTATGGGACTAGCAGGATCGATGAGCAGTTCTTC. The rearrangement joins TRBV6-5 to TRBJ2-1; 9 bases match TRBD2. Losses at the gene ends were 3 bases for V and 8 bases for J; bases not matched to a gene: 8. This CDR3 region has 15 residues. Germline values: CDR1 MNHEY, CDR2 SVGAGI.